These 31 T cell receptor beta chains share one sample of origin, sequenced in a study of blood T cell repertoires in COVID-19. Measured with immunoSEQ multiplex PCR; TCRdb has only the in-frame clones, and not every one. The sample has approximately 45,000 clones, about 83% seen once. The sample taken for sequencing was peripheral blood. The receptors shown here come from a woman of 80 years or more with acute or convalescent COVID-19.

The chain recombines TRBV7-2 with TRBJ2-1; 8 bases fit TRBD2. The germline V gene has CDR1 SGHTA and CDR2 FQGNSA. This CDR3 contains 14 residues. The ends lost 5 bases at V and 7 bases at J; junction bases unmatched: 7. The CDR3 sequence: CASSVTGGRNEQFF. CDR3 in DNA: TGTGCCAGCAGCGTGACGGGGGGGCGGAATGAGCAGTTCTTC.

The V call is TRBV6-5, the J call TRBJ2-5; D is ambiguous. CDR1 and CDR2 from the germline V gene are MNHEY and SVGAGI. V was pared by 11 bases and J by 3 bases, with 16 bases between. The CDR3 has 13 amino acids. The CDR3 DNA is TGTGCCGTCACACGGCGGATCGAAGAGACCCAGTACTTC. This translates into CAVTRRIEETQYF.

The V call is TRBV25-1, the J call TRBJ1-2, with TRBD1 as a possible D gene (6 bases). V lost 2 bases and J lost 7, with 11 bases in between. From germline, CDR1 is MGHDK and CDR2 SYGVNS. The CDR3 is made up of 13 amino acids. CDR3 DNA sequence: TGTGCCAGCAGTGAACCAGGGACATTTGGCTACACCTTC. It specifies CASSEPGTFGYTF.

The rearrangement links TRBV12-3 or TRBV12-4 to TRBJ2-6; no clear D gene. This CDR3 has 13 residues. Trimming stripped 6 bases from V and 0 bases from J, with 3 bases between. CDR3 coding DNA: TGTGCCAGCAGGGCCTCTGGGGCCAACGTCCTGACTTTC. Its translation: CASRASGANVLTF.

The sample holds one count of this clone. This chain connects TRBV15 to TRBJ1-3; tentatively, D is TRBD1 (5 bases). CDR1 is LNHNV, CDR2 YYDKDF, per germline (reference sequence). V was pared by 0 bases and J by 4 bases, with 16 bases between. The CDR3 totals 17 residues. The CDR3 here is CATSRDQAGARGNTIYF. The CDR3 coding sequence is TGTGCCACCAGCAGAGATCAGGCTGGGGCGCGGGGAAACACCATATATTTT.

The chain recombines TRBV6-6 with TRBJ1-1; 10 bases map to TRBD1. CDR3 length: 16 residues. From germline, CDR1 is MNHNY and CDR2 SVGAGI (reference sequence). The ends lost 7 bases at V and 2 bases at J; junction bases unmatched: 10. The CDR3 loop reads CASTNRDRGRNTEAFF. CDR3 coding DNA: TGTGCCAGCACCAACCGGGACAGGGGACGAAACACTGAAGCTTTCTTT.

This chain uses TRBV3-1 (or the pseudogene TRBV3-2) with TRBJ2-3, with a possible D match to TRBD1 (6 bases). Germline-derived CDR1 and CDR2 are LGHDT and YNNKEL (reference sequence). V was shortened by 2 bases and J by 2 bases, with 11 bases between the two germline ends. CDR3 size: 15 residues. In DNA, the CDR3 is TGTGCCAGCAGCCAACAGACAGGCTCCACAGATACGCAGTATTTT. Translated: CASSQQTGSTDTQYF.

The CDR3 bases are TGTGCCAGCAGCGCAGCGACAGGGCCTAATTCACCCCTCCACTTT. It yields the protein CASSAATGPNSPLHF. The genes are TRBV9 and TRBJ1-6; 7 positions agree with TRBD1. CDR1 and CDR2 (germline): SGDLS, YYNGEE. Germline trimming cut 3 bases from V and 6 bases from J; bases unmatched to any gene: 6. CDR3 length: 15 amino acids.

The rearrangement joins TRBV6-5 to TRBJ2-7, with TRBD2 matching 10 bases. The germline gives CDR1 MNHEY, CDR2 SVGAGI. The CDR3 length is 13 residues. V shed 6 bases and J 5 bases; nucleotides not matched to a gene: 4. CDR3 amino acids: CASSRGLADEQYF. The CDR3 bases are TGTGCCAGCAGCCGTGGACTAGCGGACGAGCAGTACTTC.

The chain recombines TRBV27 with TRBJ1-2, with D possibly matching TRBD1 (5 bases). This CDR3 region has 15 residues. The germline V gene has CDR1 MNHEY and CDR2 SMNVEV (reference sequence). The V end was cut by 3 bases, the J end by 4 bases, with 15 bases between. The chain's CDR3 is CASSLTAIQIYGYTF. The DNA of the CDR3 is TGTGCCAGCAGTTTGACAGCCATCCAAATCTATGGCTACACCTTC.

This clone was counted between two and nine times. V gene TRBV6-6 combines with J gene TRBJ2-7; 8 positions agree with TRBD1. Germline V gene data show CDR1 as MNHNY and CDR2 as SVGAGI (reference sequence). J gave up 9 bases and V 4 bases, and 8 bases lay outside the gene matches. The CDR3 contains 13 residues. The CDR3 region is CASSSPTGAGQYF. In DNA, the CDR3 is TGTGCCAGCAGTTCCCCGACAGGGGCAGGGCAGTACTTC.

V usage is TRBV7-8 and J usage is TRBJ2-1; 11 bases agree with TRBD2. The CDR3 spans 16 residues. The V segment lost 1 base and the J segment 12 bases; nucleotides outside the gene matches: 11. Per germline, CDR1 SGHVS and CDR2 FQNEAQ. The CDR3 sequence: CASSLGGSGGGKWQFF. CDR3 nucleotides: TGTGCCAGCAGCTTAGGAGGTAGCGGGGGGGGCAAATGGCAGTTCTTC.

The J gene is TRBJ2-3, the V gene TRBV5-4; the match to TRBD1 covers 8 bases. Germline assignment: CDR1 SGHNT and CDR2 YYREEE (reference sequence). V lost 4 bases, J lost 4 bases, and 11 bases stayed unmatched. The CDR3 extends over 16 amino acids. The CDR3: CASSPYNRGAPDTQYF. As DNA, the CDR3 is TGTGCCAGCAGCCCCTATAACAGGGGGGCTCCAGATACGCAGTATTTT.

The rearrangement links TRBV3-1 (or the pseudogene TRBV3-2) to TRBJ1-5; unclear D gene. This CDR3 is 14 amino acids long. Trimming left V 6 bases short and J 2 bases short, with 11 bases between. Germline CDR1 and CDR2: LGHDT and YNNKEL (reference sequence). In DNA form, the CDR3 reads TGTGCCAGCAGTCCCCGGGGTGGCAATCAGCCCCAGCATTTT. Its translation: CASSPRGGNQPQHF.

The rearrangement links TRBV7-3 to TRBJ1-1; D might be TRBD1 (5 bases). This CDR3 spans 14 amino acids. In germline, CDR1 is SGHTA, CDR2 FQGTGA. V lost 1 base to trimming and J lost 4 bases, with 10 bases between them. The CDR3 here is CASSLKGPSTEAFF. In nucleotides, the CDR3 is TGTGCCAGCAGCTTAAAGGGGCCGAGCACTGAAGCTTTCTTT.

The chain links TRBV5-6 to TRBJ2-1; TRBD1 aligns across 7 bases. V was pared by 4 bases and J by 5 bases, with 9 bases of the junction left unmatched. CDR1 is SGHDT and CDR2 is YYEEEE in the germline V gene. The CDR3 spans 15 residues. The CDR3 nucleotides are TGTGCCAGCAGCACGTGGGGGACAGTACACAATGAGCAGTTCTTC. Its translation is CASSTWGTVHNEQFF.

The chain employs TRBV2 and TRBJ2-5; 11 positions match TRBD2. The CDR3 extends over 15 amino acids. The germline V gene encodes CDR1 SNHLY and CDR2 FYNNEI. The junction had 4 bases not matched to a gene; V was cut back by 6 bases and J by 1 base. The DNA of the CDR3 is TGTGCCAGCAGGCTAGCGGGGGGCCGCCAAGAGACCCAGTACTTC. It is translated as CASRLAGGRQETQYF.

The chain recombines TRBV2 with TRBJ2-2; D perhaps matches TRBD1 (6 bases). The CDR3 extends over 14 amino acids. Looked up from germline, CDR1 is SNHLY and CDR2 is FYNNEI. V lost 6 bases to trimming and J lost 7 bases, with 15 bases between them. The CDR3 loop reads CASSSYRAGGELFF. The CDR3 nucleotides read TGTGCCAGCAGCTCGTACAGGGCCGGCGGGGAGCTGTTTTTT.

The chain employs TRBV11-3 and TRBJ2-3; the D is unclear. CDR1 and CDR2 from the germline V gene are SGHNT and YENEEA. The CDR3 sequence is 14 residues long. V lost 3 bases to trimming and J lost 6 bases, with 13 bases between them. CDR3 region: CASSFGGFGDTQYF. The CDR3 coding sequence is TGTGCCAGCAGCTTCGGCGGATTCGGGGATACGCAGTATTTT. The full variable domain, with the rest looked up from reference TRBV11-3 and TRBJ2-3, is EAGVVQSPRYKIIEKKQPVAFWCNPISGHNTLYWYLQNLGQGPELLIRYENEEAVDDSQLPKDRFSAERLKGVDSTLKIQPAELGDSAVYLCASSFGGFGDTQYFGPGTRLTVL.

V and J are TRBV6-5 and TRBJ1-3; 7 nucleotides align to TRBD1. The J segment lost 2 bases and the V segment lost 6 bases, leaving 4 bases of the junction unmatched. The germline gives CDR1 MNHEY, CDR2 SVGAGI. The CDR3 has 14 amino acids. The CDR3 nucleotides are TGTGCCAGCAGCGATGGACAGGCTGGAAACACCATATATTTT. This encodes CASSDGQAGNTIYF.

The J gene is TRBJ1-4, the V gene TRBV5-1; a possible D gene is TRBD1 (5 bases). CDR3 length: 14 amino acids. V was trimmed by 4 bases and J by 8 bases, leaving 15 bases between them. CDR1 and CDR2 (germline): SGHRS, YFSETQ. The CDR3 DNA sequence: TGCGCCAGCAGCCCCGGGGGGGTAGAAGAAAAACTGTTTTTT. This gives the protein CASSPGGVEEKLFF.

The rearrangement links TRBV13 to TRBJ1-1; unclear D gene. Germline V CDR1 and CDR2: PRHDT, FYEKMQ (reference sequence). CDR3 size: 17 residues. V was cut by 4 bases and J by 0 bases, with 18 bases left in between. Here the CDR3 DNA reads TGTGCCAGCAGCTCCAAGAGCCTAATTCTCATGAACACTGAAGCTTTCTTT. Translation gives CASSSKSLILMNTEAFF.

V gene TRBV9 combines with J gene TRBJ2-7; D not certain. V was trimmed by 0 bases and J by 6 bases, leaving 10 bases between them. CDR1 is SGDLS and CDR2 is YYNGEE in the germline V gene. The CDR3 is made up of 13 amino acids. CDR3 sequence: CASSVVLVGEQYF. The CDR3 DNA reads TGTGCCAGCAGCGTAGTCCTTGTCGGCGAGCAGTACTTC.

The rearrangement joins TRBV6-5 to TRBJ1-2; the D is unclear. Per the germline V gene, CDR1 is MNHEY and CDR2 is SVGAGI. Trimming cost V 5 bases and J 7 bases, with 14 bases left between them. CDR3 length: 13 amino acids. DNA of the CDR3: TGTGCCAGCAGTACCGCCCCTATTCTTGGCTACACCTTC. The encoded protein is CASSTAPILGYTF.

The chain is built from TRBV18 and TRBJ1-6, with TRBD1 as a possible D gene (5 bases). V was shortened by 5 bases and J by 7 bases, with 6 bases between the two germline ends. CDR3 length: 12 residues. Per the germline V gene, CDR1 is KGHSH and CDR2 is LQKENI. Written as DNA, the CDR3 is TGTGCCAGCTCAGGGGCAAATTCACCCCTCCACTTT. This encodes CASSGANSPLHF.

This clone occurred once. The chain couples TRBV19 to TRBJ2-6; the D gene is possibly TRBD1 (5 bases). The germline V gene encodes CDR1 LNHDA and CDR2 SQIVND (reference sequence). The germline V and J ends were trimmed by 3 bases and 0 bases, with 9 bases remaining between them. This CDR3 region has 16 residues. The DNA for the CDR3 is TGTGCCAGTAGTATCACAGGAAGCTCTGGGGCCAACGTCCTGACTTTC. This codes for CASSITGSSGANVLTF.

J is TRBJ1-2 and V is TRBV10-3; TRBD1 matches at 9 bases. This CDR3 is 15 amino acids long. V was clipped by 4 bases and J by 3 bases; unmatched bases: 6. Germline lookup yields CDR1 ENHRY and CDR2 SYGVKD. The CDR3 DNA sequence: TGTGCCATCAGTGGGCGGACAGGGGTGGACTATGGCTACACCTTC. Translation gives CAISGRTGVDYGYTF.

V and J are TRBV6-6 and TRBJ1-2; perhaps TRBD1 as D (6 bases). Trimming pared 6 bases from V and 4 bases from J, leaving 15 bases between. The CDR3 extends over 14 amino acids. Germline CDR1 is MNHNY and CDR2 is SVGAGI (reference sequence). CDR3 coding DNA: TGTGCCAGCAGCCCGACAGGACCACTCTATGGCTACACCTTC. This encodes CASSPTGPLYGYTF.

CDR3 sequence: CASSQIVDSTGELFF. CDR3 nucleotides: TGTGCCAGCTCACAGATTGTCGACAGCACCGGGGAGCTGTTTTTT. The chain combines TRBV18 with TRBJ2-2, with D tentatively TRBD1 (5 bases). The ends were cut back, 4 bases at V and 4 bases at J, with 13 bases in the middle. The CDR3 length is 15 residues. Germline V gene data show CDR1 as KGHSH and CDR2 as LQKENI.

The V gene is TRBV4-1, the J gene TRBJ2-3; 8 bases are a match to TRBD2. Per the germline V gene, CDR1 is MGHRA and CDR2 is YSYEKL. V lost 2 bases to trimming and J lost 3 bases; unmatched junction nucleotides: 13. This CDR3 has 18 amino acids. This CDR3 reads CASSQRPLGRGDTDTQYF. The CDR3 DNA is TGCGCCAGCAGCCAAAGACCGCTAGGGCGGGGGGATACAGATACGCAGTATTTT.

J is TRBJ1-1 and V is TRBV14, with no clear D. Deletions cut 5 bases from V and 1 base from J, with 8 bases between. In germline, CDR1 is SGHDN, CDR2 FVKESK. CDR3 length: 13 residues. The CDR3 reads CASSYSRNTEAFF. The CDR3, as DNA: TGTGCCAGCAGCTACAGCAGGAACACTGAAGCTTTCTTT.